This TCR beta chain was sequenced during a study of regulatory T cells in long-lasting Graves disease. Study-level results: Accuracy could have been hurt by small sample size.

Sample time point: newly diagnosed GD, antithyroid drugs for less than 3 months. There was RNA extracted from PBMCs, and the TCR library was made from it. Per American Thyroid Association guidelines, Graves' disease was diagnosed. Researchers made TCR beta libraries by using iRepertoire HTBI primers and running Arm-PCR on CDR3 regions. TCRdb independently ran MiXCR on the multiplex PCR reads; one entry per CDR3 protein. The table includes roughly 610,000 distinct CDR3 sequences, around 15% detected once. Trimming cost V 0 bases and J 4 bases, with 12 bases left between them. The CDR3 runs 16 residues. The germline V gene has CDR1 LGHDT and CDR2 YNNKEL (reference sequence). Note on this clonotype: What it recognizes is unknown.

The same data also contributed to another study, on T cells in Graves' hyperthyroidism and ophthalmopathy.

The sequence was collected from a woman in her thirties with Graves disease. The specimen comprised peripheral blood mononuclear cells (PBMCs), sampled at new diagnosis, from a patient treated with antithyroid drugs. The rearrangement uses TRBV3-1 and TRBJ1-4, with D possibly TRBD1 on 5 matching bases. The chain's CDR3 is CASSQDYGAYNEKLFF. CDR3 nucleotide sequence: TGTGCCAGCAGCCAAGATTACGGGGCCTATAATGAAAAACTGTTTTTT.